This is a list of T cell receptor beta chains from one sample in a study of a mutant IDH1 vaccine in newly diagnosed glioma. The antigens of these receptors remain unknown. Using immunoSEQ multiplex PCR, the repertoire was profiled, and TCRdb retains in-frame clones only, with some absent. The table shows 30,000 to 40,000 clones, with 84% occurring only once. The sample was PBMCs, taken from a glioma patient whose treatment included an IDH1 peptide vaccine. The receptors originated from a man between 35 and 55 years old with glioma. Each CDR3 is given with its conserved first and last residue. Expanded clones are given a class, and other clones once, few, many or no size at all.

clone size | J gene | V gene | CDR3 protein
NA | TRBJ2-1 | TRBV7-2 | CASSQFTGSYNEQFF
NA | TRBJ1-4 | TRBV4-1 | CASSQRTGTAEKLFF
NA | TRBJ2-7 | TRBV5-4 | CASRLAGTSGSKQYF
NA | TRBJ1-2 | TRBV6-5 | CASSNSGTGGGYTF
NA | TRBJ1-5 | TRBV4-1 | CASSQDNSGVRSNQPQHF
NA | TRBJ2-7 | TRBV20-1 | CSASPDYEQYF
few | TRBJ1-5 | TRBV5-1 | CASPHSNQPQHF
NA | TRBJ2-7 | TRBV7-2 | CASSLSGVGPYEQYF
NA | TRBJ1-1 | TRBV18 | CASSPGPIGTEAFF
NA | TRBJ1-1 | TRBV19 | CASSRGWGNTEAFF
NA | TRBJ2-3 | TRBV29-1 | CSVSRDSRGGTDTQYF
NA | TRBJ2-3 | TRBV9 | CASSKRLAGDTDTQYF
NA | TRBJ2-2 | TRBV6-5 | CASSYEAGVRTGELFF
NA | TRBJ2-7 | TRBV14 | CASSPLGALSGEQYF
NA | TRBJ1-1 | TRBV5-1 | CASSPPGDQSEAFF
NA | TRBJ2-7 | TRBV11-2 | CASSLLSGRGWLRQYF
NA | TRBJ1-4 | TRBV5-1 | CASRNSLATNEKLFF
once | TRBJ2-7 | TRBV5-1 | CASSSSQRDEQYF
NA | TRBJ2-2 | TRBV5-1 | CATKTDANTGELFF
NA | TRBJ2-7 | TRBV4-3 | CASSLNSRQSFYEQYF
NA | TRBJ1-1 | TRBV5-6 | CASILGQGLEAFF
NA | TRBJ2-3 | TRBV5-4 | CASSSTGGTDTQYF
NA | TRBJ2-7 | TRBV5-5 | CASSNTGVGWRPNEQYF
NA | TRBJ1-1 | TRBV14 | CASSRQMNTEAFF
few | TRBJ2-1 | TRBV2 | CASSAGVWGGNEQFF
NA | TRBJ1-1 | TRBV7-8 | CASSRHGLTEAFF
NA | TRBJ2-7 | TRBV4-3 | CASSQYDSYEQYF
NA | TRBJ1-2 | TRBV7-9 | CASSLGQGANYGYTF
NA | TRBJ2-2 | TRBV4-2 | CASSRSLAGGPTGELFF
NA | TRBJ2-7 | TRBV7-9 | CASSGPRGLASSYEQYF
NA | TRBJ1-1 | TRBV6-5 | CASRGRSGSEAFF
NA | TRBJ1-3 | TRBV5-1 | CASSLGIRSGNTIYF
NA | TRBJ2-7 | TRBV5-1 | CASSAAGDRREQYF
NA | TRBJ1-4 | TRBV5-6 | CASSRPTGSEKLFF